The entry that follows covers one TCR beta chain sequence. The CDR3 has 14 amino acids. From germline, CDR1 is SNHLY and CDR2 FYNNEI. V was pared by 3 bases and J by 2 bases, with 11 bases between. The repertoire was sequenced with immunoSEQ multiplex PCR; TCRdb's copy has only in-frame clones and lacks some. The sample contains under 45,000 clones, roughly 80% of which appear only once. This sample is part of a study of OX40 agonist ivuxolimab in advanced cancers. On cycle 4 day 1 and cycle 7 day 1, as well as at baseline, blood was sampled. This receptor was obtained from an adult with an advanced solid tumor such as melanoma, head and neck, liver or kidney cancer. The chain carries TRBV2 and TRBJ2-7; D gene uncertain. The sample consisted of CD4+ or CD8+ T cells sorted from blood, taken in a trial of the OX40 agonist ivuxolimab. The CDR3 region has the DNA TGTGCCAGCAGTGACCGGGTACATACCTACGAGCAGTACTTC. Its translation: CASSDRVHTYEQYF. Variable domain in full (rest from reference TRBV2 and TRBJ2-7): EPEVTQTPSHQVTQMGQEVILRCVPISNHLYFYWYRQILGQKVEFLVSFYNNEISEKSEIFDDQFSVERPDGSNFTLKIRSTKLEDSAMYFCASSDRVHTYEQYFGPGTRLTVT.